These T cell receptor beta chains were read from a single sample in a study of beta chain features in type 1 diabetes. The protocol was immunoSEQ multiplex PCR, while the TCRdb copy is restricted to in-frame clones and leaves out a portion. The table shows about 360,000 clones, with roughly an eighth occurring only once. The sequencing sample was made of naive CD4+ T cells from blood. The source is a woman aged 18-29 years with type 1 diabetes. Both conserved end residues are part of each CDR3. The order of the fields is D gene, clone size, V gene, J gene, CDR3 protein, CDR3 DNA. D genes are given only for firm matches. The size field is filled for only some rows; it gives once, few, many or a size class.

D: TRBD1; size: few; V: TRBV29-1; J: TRBJ2-1; CDR3: CRASGQGAHEQFF; DNA: TGCAGAGCTTCCGGACAGGGGGCCCATGAGCAGTTCTTC
D: TRBD2; size: few; V: TRBV5-4; J: TRBJ2-1; CDR3: CASSPGLAGGGPYNEQFF; DNA: TGTGCCAGCAGTCCGGGACTAGCGGGAGGGGGGCCCTACAATGAGCAGTTCTTC
D: .; size: few; V: TRBV28; J: TRBJ2-7; CDR3: CASSLWYQGEASQYF; DNA: TGTGCCAGCAGTTTATGGTACCAGGGGGAGGCCTCTCAGTACTTC
D: .; size: few; V: TRBV30; J: TRBJ1-2; CDR3: CAWSVTVYGYTF; DNA: TGTGCCTGGAGTGTAACTGTCTATGGCTACACCTTC
D: TRBD1; size: .; V: TRBV4-1; J: TRBJ2-2; CDR3: CASSLGTGTNTGELFF; DNA: TGCGCCAGCAGCCTGGGGACAGGCACGAACACCGGGGAGCTGTTTTTT
D: TRBD1; size: few; V: TRBV12-5; J: TRBJ2-2; CDR3: CASRDRDRGELFF; DNA: TGTGCTAGTAGGGACAGGGATCGTGGGGAGCTGTTTTTT
D: .; size: .; V: TRBV18; J: TRBJ2-7; CDR3: CASSPLADSSYEQYF; DNA: TGTGCCAGCTCACCACTAGCGGATAGCTCCTACGAGCAGTACTTC
D: TRBD1; size: .; V: TRBV14; J: TRBJ2-3; CDR3: CASSRRAVQGTLTSTDTQYF; DNA: TGTGCCAGCAGCCGACGAGCGGTACAGGGGACGCTGACTAGCACAGATACGCAGTATTTT
D: TRBD1; size: .; V: TRBV2; J: TRBJ2-7; CDR3: CASRTGGTGYEQYF; DNA: TGTGCCAGCAGGACAGGTGGGACAGGCTACGAGCAGTACTTC
D: TRBD1; size: .; V: TRBV7-9; J: TRBJ2-7; CDR3: CASSWRTGGSYEQYF; DNA: TGTGCCAGCAGCTGGCGGACAGGGGGCTCCTACGAGCAGTACTTC
D: TRBD2; size: few; V: TRBV14; J: TRBJ2-3; CDR3: CASSQVGLAPDTQYF; DNA: TGTGCCAGCAGCCAAGTCGGACTAGCGCCAGATACGCAGTATTTT
D: TRBD1; size: few; V: TRBV6-5; J: TRBJ2-7; CDR3: CASSRDRDEQYF; DNA: TGTGCCAGCAGTCGGGACAGGGACGAGCAGTACTTC
D: .; size: .; V: TRBV7-9; J: TRBJ2-3; CDR3: CASSFSADTQYF; DNA: TGTGCCAGCAGCTTTTCAGCAGATACGCAGTATTTT
D: TRBD2; size: .; V: TRBV5-1; J: TRBJ2-5; CDR3: CASSPPGGVQETQYF; DNA: TGCGCCAGCAGCCCACCGGGGGGTGTCCAAGAGACCCAGTACTTC
D: .; size: few; V: TRBV7-9; J: TRBJ1-5; CDR3: CASSSTGVGLGNQPQHF; DNA: TGTGCCAGCAGCTCGACAGGCGTTGGGCTCGGGAATCAGCCCCAGCATTTT
D: .; size: .; V: TRBV18; J: TRBJ2-1; CDR3: CASSSGNYNEQFF; DNA: TGTGCCAGCTCCTCGGGGAACTACAATGAGCAGTTCTTC
D: .; size: few; V: TRBV7-9; J: TRBJ1-2; CDR3: CASSIQETAPPGF; DNA: TGTGCCAGCAGCATTCAAGAAACAGCCCCGCCTGGTTTC
D: TRBD1; size: .; V: TRBV19; J: TRBJ1-5; CDR3: CASSMGTGALNQPQHF; DNA: TGTGCCAGTAGTATGGGGACAGGGGCCCTTAATCAGCCCCAGCATTTT
D: .; size: few; V: TRBV30; J: TRBJ2-3; CDR3: CAWSVRDTQYF; DNA: TGTGCCTGGAGTGTCCGAGATACGCAGTATTTT
D: TRBD2; size: .; V: TRBV4-3; J: TRBJ2-1; CDR3: CASSQFRGVASGTYNEQFF; DNA: TGCGCCAGCAGCCAATTTAGGGGCGTTGCAAGCGGGACCTACAATGAGCAGTTCTTC
D: .; size: .; V: TRBV14; J: TRBJ1-2; CDR3: CASSPGGAYGYTF; DNA: TGTGCCAGCAGCCCGGGGGGGGCCTATGGCTACACCTTC
D: .; size: few; V: TRBV7-9; J: TRBJ2-7; CDR3: CASDRLSYEQYF; DNA: TGTGCCAGCGACAGGCTCTCCTACGAGCAGTACTTC
D: .; size: .; V: TRBV4-3; J: TRBJ1-1; CDR3: CASSQETGLAEAFF; DNA: TGCGCCAGCAGCCAAGAAACAGGGTTGGCTGAAGCTTTCTTT
D: .; size: .; V: TRBV6-6; J: TRBJ2-6; CDR3: CATLNSGANVLTF; DNA: TGTGCCACCCTTAACTCTGGGGCCAACGTCCTGACTTTC
D: .; size: few; V: TRBV10-3; J: TRBJ2-1; CDR3: CAISDPLSAREQFF; DNA: TGTGCCATCAGTGACCCCCTTAGCGCTCGTGAGCAGTTCTTC
D: .; size: .; V: TRBV9; J: TRBJ2-1; CDR3: CASSVGPSSDEQFF; DNA: TGTGCCAGCAGCGTAGGCCCGTCGAGCGATGAGCAGTTCTTC
D: .; size: .; V: TRBV7-2; J: TRBJ1-1; CDR3: CASSLAGGGTEAFF; DNA: TGTGCCAGCAGCTTAGCGGGCGGGGGCACTGAAGCTTTCTTT
D: .; size: .; V: TRBV29-1; J: TRBJ2-7; CDR3: CSVAWARGVTDYEQYF; DNA: TGCAGCGTTGCCTGGGCGCGCGGGGTGACTGACTACGAGCAGTACTTC
D: TRBD1; size: .; V: TRBV11-2; J: TRBJ1-1; CDR3: CASDRTGGTEAFF; DNA: TGTGCCAGCGACCGAACAGGGGGCACTGAAGCTTTCTTT
D: .; size: few; V: TRBV4-1; J: TRBJ2-5; CDR3: CASSQSPPGVQETQYF; DNA: TGCGCCAGCAGCCAATCCCCTCCGGGGGTACAAGAGACCCAGTACTTC
D: .; size: few; V: TRBV4-3; J: TRBJ2-1; CDR3: CASSQDREGGEQFF; DNA: TGCGCCAGCAGCCAAGATCGGGAAGGTGGTGAGCAGTTCTTC
D: .; size: .; V: TRBV29-1; J: TRBJ2-2; CDR3: CSARTYANTGELFF; DNA: TGCAGCGCAAGGACTTATGCGAACACCGGGGAGCTGTTTTTT
D: TRBD1; size: few; V: TRBV7-9; J: TRBJ1-2; CDR3: CASSPPGQPRYGYTF; DNA: TGTGCCAGCAGCCCGCCGGGACAGCCGCGCTATGGCTACACCTTC
D: TRBD2; size: .; V: TRBV6-5; J: TRBJ2-1; CDR3: CASTLAGGDEQFF; DNA: TGTGCCAGCACCCTAGCGGGAGGGGATGAGCAGTTCTTC
D: TRBD2; size: .; V: TRBV7-6; J: TRBJ2-5; CDR3: CASSLVAGWGETQYF; DNA: TGTGCCAGCAGCTTAGTAGCGGGATGGGGAGAGACCCAGTACTTC
D: .; size: few; V: TRBV21-1; J: TRBJ2-3; CDR3: CATSPRKRTDTQYF; DNA: TGTGCCACCTCACCCCGAAAGAGGACAGATACGCAGTATTTT
D: TRBD2; size: .; V: TRBV28; J: TRBJ2-1; CDR3: CASSLGTSAYNEQFF; DNA: TGTGCCAGCAGCCTAGGGACTAGCGCATACAATGAGCAGTTCTTC
D: .; size: few; V: TRBV5-1; J: TRBJ2-6; CDR3: CASSLVGEGSGANVLTF; DNA: TGCGCCAGCAGCTTGGTTGGTGAGGGCTCTGGGGCCAACGTCCTGACTTTC
D: TRBD2; size: .; V: TRBV25-1; J: TRBJ2-5; CDR3: CASRLAGTETQYF; DNA: TGTGCCAGCCGACTAGCGGGTACAGAGACCCAGTACTTC
D: .; size: few; V: TRBV27; J: TRBJ1-1; CDR3: CASSSSWTEAFF; DNA: TGTGCCAGCAGCTCAAGCTGGACTGAAGCTTTCTTT
D: .; size: few; V: TRBV21-1; J: TRBJ2-7; CDR3: CASSTKTGQGVYEQYF; DNA: TGTGCCAGCAGCACAAAGACCGGACAGGGAGTCTACGAGCAGTACTTC
D: .; size: .; V: TRBV18; J: TRBJ1-1; CDR3: CASSPGQGNTEAFF; DNA: TGTGCCAGCTCACCGGGGCAGGGGAACACTGAAGCTTTCTTT
D: TRBD2; size: .; V: TRBV19; J: TRBJ2-7; CDR3: CAPQREYYEQYF; DNA: TGTGCCCCCCAGCGGGAGTACTACGAGCAGTACTTC
D: TRBD1; size: .; V: TRBV7-8; J: TRBJ1-5; CDR3: CASSPGTGWAPQHF; DNA: TGTGCCAGCAGCCCCGGGACAGGGTGGGCGCCCCAGCATTTT
D: .; size: few; V: TRBV4-2; J: TRBJ1-3; CDR3: CASSQDPYGSGNTIYF; DNA: TGTGCCAGCAGCCAAGATCCGTACGGCTCTGGAAACACCATATATTTT
D: .; size: few; V: TRBV5-1; J: TRBJ2-1; CDR3: CASSLSLAHEQFF; DNA: TGCGCCAGCAGCTTGTCACTAGCCCATGAGCAGTTCTTC
D: .; size: few; V: TRBV27; J: TRBJ1-2; CDR3: CASSQTGPNGYTF; DNA: TGTGCCAGCAGTCAGACAGGACCTAATGGCTACACCTTC
D: TRBD1; size: .; V: TRBV29-1; J: TRBJ1-4; CDR3: CSVEIGQGREKLFF; DNA: TGCAGCGTTGAAATCGGACAGGGTAGAGAAAAACTGTTTTTT
D: .; size: few; V: TRBV11-2; J: TRBJ2-7; CDR3: CASSSLRDKSYEQYF; DNA: TGTGCCAGCAGCTCACTCCGGGACAAGTCCTACGAGCAGTACTTC
D: .; size: few; V: TRBV5-1; J: TRBJ2-1; CDR3: CASSLETRGQFF; DNA: TGCGCCAGCAGCTTAGAGACCCGGGGGCAGTTCTTC
D: .; size: .; V: TRBV30; J: TRBJ2-6; CDR3: CAWSARQRLSGANVLTF; DNA: TGTGCCTGGAGTGCTCGTCAGAGGCTCTCTGGGGCCAACGTCCTGACTTTC
D: TRBD1; size: .; V: TRBV4-3; J: TRBJ1-2; CDR3: CASSPQTGGVYGYTF; DNA: TGCGCCAGCAGCCCGCAGACAGGGGGCGTCTATGGCTACACCTTC
D: TRBD2; size: .; V: TRBV7-2; J: TRBJ2-1; CDR3: CASSLEAGGYYEQFF; DNA: TGTGCCAGCAGCTTAGAAGCGGGGGGGTATTATGAGCAGTTCTTC
D: TRBD1; size: .; V: TRBV7-3; J: TRBJ2-4; CDR3: CASSEQGNIQYF; DNA: TGTGCCAGCAGCGAACAGGGGAACATTCAGTACTTC
D: TRBD2; size: .; V: TRBV25-1; J: TRBJ2-7; CDR3: CASSDGLAGNYEQYF; DNA: TGTGCCAGCAGTGACGGCCTAGCGGGAAACTACGAGCAGTACTTC
D: TRBD2; size: .; V: TRBV19; J: TRBJ2-7; CDR3: CASSAAGRAYEQYF; DNA: TGTGCCAGTAGTGCAGCGGGGAGAGCCTACGAGCAGTACTTC
D: TRBD1; size: .; V: TRBV10-3; J: TRBJ2-2; CDR3: CATAPGQGTGELFF; DNA: TGTGCCACCGCGCCGGGACAGGGAACCGGGGAGCTGTTTTTT
D: TRBD1; size: few; V: TRBV30; J: TRBJ2-3; CDR3: CAWSVLTGVPDTQYF; DNA: TGTGCCTGGAGTGTACTTACAGGGGTCCCAGATACGCAGTATTTT
D: .; size: .; V: TRBV15; J: TRBJ1-5; CDR3: CATSREGSGNQPQHF; DNA: TGTGCCACCAGCAGAGAGGGCTCCGGCAATCAGCCCCAGCATTTT
D: TRBD1; size: .; V: TRBV5-4; J: TRBJ1-6; CDR3: CASSLPGQSSSYNSPLHF; DNA: TGTGCCAGCAGCTTGCCGGGACAGTCGAGCTCCTATAATTCACCCCTCCACTTT